The rows below give T cell receptor beta chains drawn from one sample of a study of T cell changes during pregnancy in multiple sclerosis. Sequenced by immunoSEQ multiplex PCR; TCRdb stores in-frame clones only, minus some. The sample holds approximately 36,000 clones; 93% are singletons and the top ten take just over 0.4%. The sequencing used CD4+ T cells from peripheral blood mononuclear cells, collected in the first trimester of pregnancy. The receptor set was obtained from a female donor with multiple sclerosis, enrolled in a pregnancy study. Both conserved end residues are part of each CDR3. The D gene is left open where the match is weak. Expanded clones are given a class, and other clones once, few, many or no size at all.

TRBJ2-7 . TRBV7-6 TRBD2 CASSPSSGRWHEQYF TGTGCCAGCAGCCCTTCTAGCGGGAGGTGGCACGAGCAGTACTTC
TRBJ2-3 . TRBV25-1 TRBD2 CASSRPPGGGGADTQYF TGTGCCAGCAGCCGACCACCAGGCGGGGGTGGTGCAGATACGCAGTATTTT
TRBJ1-2 . TRBV28 . CASSFPQLRSYGYTF TGTGCCAGCAGTTTTCCCCAGTTGAGGAGCTATGGCTACACCTTC
TRBJ1-2 once TRBV6-1 . CAGGEGTYGYTF TGTGCCGGAGGGGAGGGGACCTATGGCTACACCTTC
TRBJ2-5 . TRBV15 TRBD2 CATSRSAIAGGSQETQYF TGTGCCACCAGCAGATCAGCCATAGCGGGAGGGAGTCAAGAGACCCAGTACTTC
TRBJ1-2 once TRBV28 TRBD1 CASSLFRSGGVYGYTF TGTGCCAGCAGTTTATTCAGGTCAGGGGGCGTGTATGGCTACACCTTC
TRBJ2-5 . TRBV7-9 . CASSLPLETQYF TGTGCCAGCAGCTTACCCCTAGAGACCCAGTACTTC
TRBJ2-7 once TRBV5-4 . CASSLMGAVGYEQYF TGTGCCAGCAGCTTGATGGGGGCAGTGGGCTACGAGCAGTACTTC
TRBJ2-7 . TRBV18 TRBD1 CASSPPGQGVYEQYF TGTGCCAGCTCACCTCCGGGACAGGGGGTCTACGAGCAGTACTTC
TRBJ2-7 . TRBV28 TRBD1 CATTRPGTGSYEQYF TGTGCCACCACCCGCCCGGGGACAGGGTCCTACGAGCAGTACTTC
TRBJ2-4 . TRBV19 TRBD1 CASSPSGTGGYGSAKNIQYF TGTGCCAGTTCACCTTCCGGGACAGGGGGATATGGGTCTGCCAAAAACATTCAGTACTTC
TRBJ2-7 . TRBV7-2 . CASSLGTADSYEQYF TGTGCCAGCAGCTTAGGGACAGCCGATTCCTACGAGCAGTACTTC
TRBJ2-2 . TRBV25-1 . CASSPGGTGELFF TGTGCCAGCAGCCCTGGCGGCACCGGGGAGCTGTTTTTT
TRBJ2-7 once TRBV5-1 . CASSTDSISYEQYF TGCGCCAGCAGCACGGACAGTATCTCCTACGAGCAGTACTTC
TRBJ2-2 . TRBV6-5 . CASSYFGRANTGELFF TGTGCCAGCAGTTACTTCGGCAGGGCGAACACCGGGGAGCTGTTTTTT
TRBJ2-1 . TRBV5-8 TRBD2 CASSLAVAGSYNEQFF TGTGCCAGCAGCTTGGCAGTAGCGGGATCCTACAATGAGCAGTTCTTC
TRBJ2-3 . TRBV2 TRBD1 CASSRDRGPDTQYF TGTGCCAGCAGTCGGGACAGGGGGCCAGATACGCAGTATTTT
TRBJ2-1 once TRBV5-1 TRBD2 CASRRTSGTYNEQFF TGCGCCAGCAGAAGGACTAGCGGGACCTACAATGAGCAGTTCTTC
TRBJ2-2 few TRBV4-3 . CASSQLTGGGPGELFF TGCGCCAGCAGCCAATTGACAGGAGGAGGACCCGGGGAGCTGTTTTTT
TRBJ2-5 . TRBV7-2 . CASSLELAAETQYF TGTGCCAGCAGCTTAGAGCTAGCAGCAGAGACCCAGTACTTC
TRBJ1-4 . TRBV5-1 . CASGLTGDEKLFF TGCGCCAGCGGCCTGACGGGGGACGAAAAACTGTTTTTT
TRBJ2-7 . TRBV13 . CASSLGLAEPYEQYF TGTGCCAGCAGCTTAGGCCTTGCAGAACCCTACGAGCAGTACTTC
TRBJ2-3 . TRBV5-4 . CASNPLASDTQYF TGTGCCAGCAACCCATTAGCGTCAGATACGCAGTATTTT
TRBJ1-1 . TRBV7-2 . CASSLARGGPYITEAFF TGTGCCAGCAGCTTAGCTCGGGGGGGACCTTATATCACTGAAGCTTTCTTT